This T cell receptor (beta chain) was captured by sequencing in a study of shared clonotypes between healthy human individuals (dated by TCRdb to about 2020). With regard to the full study: Two women and a few men aged 18 to 49 years were included in the cohort. For each donor, CD4 naive and CD4 memory were each given three plates, CD8 naive was given two plates, and CD8 memory was given one plate. Different laboratories and diverse techniques were used to prepare libraries and sequence TCR repertoires, to increase sequencing depth and limit assay-specific biases. To estimate repertoire size and how much clonotypes are shared between individuals, the study performed deep sequencing of blood TCR repertoires from a handful of healthy adults. Per donor, leukapheresis produced somewhere between about 0.8 and 9.5 billion PBMCs.

The CDR3 spans 14 residues, from the cysteine through the phenylalanine. The retained sequence is limited to the CDR3, 42 bases, with the frame set at the first base. Trimming takes 2 bases from V and 1 base from J, and the germline ends sit 9 bases apart. CDR1 SGHAT and CDR2 FQNNGV were looked up in the germline V gene. Healthy HIV-negative adults with no recently reported acute infections or vaccinations were included as donors. Every donor was a Caucasian adult living in Nashville, Tennessee, USA. Magnetic negative selection was used to enrich CD4+ T cells, after which naive cells were positively selected on CD45RA and the negative fraction became the memory subset. After blood collection by leukapheresis, PBMCs were isolated using Ficoll-Histopaque density gradient centrifugation and then cryopreserved in the vapor phase of liquid nitrogen. Analytical flow cytometry was used to check the purity and quantity of every magnetically sorted T cell population. From each sorted fraction, genomic DNA was isolated and quantified by UV absorbance on a Nanodrop 2000c.

Using the deep immunoSEQ assay, TCR CDR3 regions were amplified from genomic DNA by multiplex PCR. Extracted genomic DNA from each cell subset was spread evenly across all wells of several immunoSEQ 96-well plates, with each plate serving as a replicate. For sorted subsets, around 200 ng genomic DNA, equal to 30,000 to 35,000 T cell genomes, was loaded into each replicate PCR. The purified libraries were quantified using a Qubit 3.0 fluorometer, sized with a Bioanalyzer 2100, and then quantified again using the KAPA Library Quantification kit. Every immunoSEQ 96-well plate was sequenced on a separate single-read 150-cycle Illumina NextSeq 550 flow cell. Processing in the source paper ran as follows. Because the immunoSEQ output included only junctional sequences and no quality scores, the filtering could not be the same as the filtering used for full-length reads. To assign V/J genes and CDR3, sequences were annotated against IMGT germline references using PyIR, a Python wrapper for IgBLAST v1.9. Reads were filtered out if the reads had weak V/J assignments (E-value above 1e-6), no CDR3, stop codons, out-of-frame junctions, or ambiguous translated residues. V3J clonotypes were defined as sequences sharing the same inferred V gene, J gene, and CDR3 amino acid sequence. The percentage overlap between two repertoires was calculated by dividing the number of shared unique clonotypes by the size of the smaller repertoire. Three approaches were used to assess repertoire richness: RTK rarefaction, the Chao1 estimator, and Recon v2.1 estimates of unobserved clonotypes. Generation probabilities for all TCRbeta clonotypes obtained by the gDNA method from a handful of donors were computed using OLGA. This immuneACCESS table, as held by TCRdb, lists in-frame sequences with V and J called but not all clones. Of the missing ones, under half trace to an unresolved V gene in checked studies; the others have no known cause. V, J and clone size are taken as reported in that table, and D and trimming were inferred from the DNA itself. In this sample the table shows over 1.4 million clones, roughly 96% of which occur a single time. Jointly, the top ten make up approximately 1% of the sample.

Overall results and qualifications from the work: About 5% of naive CD4, 3.5% of naive CD8, about 2.4% of memory CD4, and about 0.4% of memory CD8 clonotypes were shared across a few donors. Even with the large sequencing depth, rarefaction of the sorted-subset datasets indicated that sequencing was incomplete. Compared with non-shared clonotypes, clonotypes shared by all four sorted-subset donors had higher generation probabilities. The genetic and exposure-history diversity represented was limited by the small number of donors. Based on pairwise subsampling, the degree of clonotype sharing among donors was expected to be affected by sequencing depth. Sampling was restricted to blood, and TCR repertoires in tissues likely differ from the TCR repertoires found in blood. Larger estimated clonotype richness was generally found for naive subsets than for memory subsets.

A remark on this clone: There is no known antigen for this receptor. No base-level quality is on record; no much larger clone is a single base apart.

The clonotype originates from a man aged 25 to 40 in good health. The sequenced sample was naive CD4+ T cells sorted from blood. The intended sense of this specimen's cell subset or site label: CD45RA+ positively selected. Recombination linked TRBV11-2 to TRBJ2-7; the D gene is not confidently resolved. The CDR3 protein sequence reads: CASSLQAGSYEQYF. The DNA sequence is given as TGTGCCAGCAGCTTACAGGCAGGATCCTACGAGCAGTACTTC.